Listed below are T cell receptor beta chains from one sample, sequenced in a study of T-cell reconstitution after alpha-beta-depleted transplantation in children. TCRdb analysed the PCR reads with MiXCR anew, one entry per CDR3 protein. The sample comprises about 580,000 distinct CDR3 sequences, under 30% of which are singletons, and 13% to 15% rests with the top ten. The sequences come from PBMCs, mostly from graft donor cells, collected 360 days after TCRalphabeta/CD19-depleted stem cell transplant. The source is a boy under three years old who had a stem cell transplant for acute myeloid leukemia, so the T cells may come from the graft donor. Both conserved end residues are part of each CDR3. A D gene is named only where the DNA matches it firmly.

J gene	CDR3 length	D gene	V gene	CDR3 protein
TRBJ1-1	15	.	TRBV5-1	CASSLGPGMNTEAFF
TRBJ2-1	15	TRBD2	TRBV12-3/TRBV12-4	CASIPTSGAYNEQFF
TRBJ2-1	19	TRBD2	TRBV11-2	CASSLFSGTSGVSYNEQFF
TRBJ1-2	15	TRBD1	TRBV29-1	CSVPGTGMFNYGYTF
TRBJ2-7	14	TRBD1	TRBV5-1	CASSLGQGIYEQYF
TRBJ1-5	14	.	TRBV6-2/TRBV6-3	CASSPQGPYQPQHF
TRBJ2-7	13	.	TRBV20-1	CSARSVNGDEQYF
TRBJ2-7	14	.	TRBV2	CASSAVGIGYEQYF
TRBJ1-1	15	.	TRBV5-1	CASSGGQGGNTEAFF
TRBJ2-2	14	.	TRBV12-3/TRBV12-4	CASTGGLNTGELFF
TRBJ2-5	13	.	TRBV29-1	CSVDSGAGETQYF
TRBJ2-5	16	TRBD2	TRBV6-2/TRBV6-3	CASSYERGRPQETQYF
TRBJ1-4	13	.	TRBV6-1	CATARFTNEKLFF
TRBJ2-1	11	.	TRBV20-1	CSANTGIEQFF
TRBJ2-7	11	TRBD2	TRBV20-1	CSARGAYEQYF
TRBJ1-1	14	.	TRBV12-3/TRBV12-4	CASSPQRTNTEAFF
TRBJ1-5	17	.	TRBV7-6	CASSLEARGGGNQPQHF
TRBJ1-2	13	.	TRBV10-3	CAISERQTYGYTF
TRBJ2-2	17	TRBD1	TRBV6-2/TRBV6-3	CASSYPRTGTGTGELFF
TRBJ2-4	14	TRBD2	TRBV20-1	CSARVTAGKNIQYF
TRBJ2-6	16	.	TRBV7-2	CASSFLTHSGANVLTF
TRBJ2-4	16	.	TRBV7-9	CASSLATTEAKNIQYF
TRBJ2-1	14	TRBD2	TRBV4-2	CASNPSGGGGAQFF
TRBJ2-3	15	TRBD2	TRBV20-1	CSADPGLAGVDTQYF